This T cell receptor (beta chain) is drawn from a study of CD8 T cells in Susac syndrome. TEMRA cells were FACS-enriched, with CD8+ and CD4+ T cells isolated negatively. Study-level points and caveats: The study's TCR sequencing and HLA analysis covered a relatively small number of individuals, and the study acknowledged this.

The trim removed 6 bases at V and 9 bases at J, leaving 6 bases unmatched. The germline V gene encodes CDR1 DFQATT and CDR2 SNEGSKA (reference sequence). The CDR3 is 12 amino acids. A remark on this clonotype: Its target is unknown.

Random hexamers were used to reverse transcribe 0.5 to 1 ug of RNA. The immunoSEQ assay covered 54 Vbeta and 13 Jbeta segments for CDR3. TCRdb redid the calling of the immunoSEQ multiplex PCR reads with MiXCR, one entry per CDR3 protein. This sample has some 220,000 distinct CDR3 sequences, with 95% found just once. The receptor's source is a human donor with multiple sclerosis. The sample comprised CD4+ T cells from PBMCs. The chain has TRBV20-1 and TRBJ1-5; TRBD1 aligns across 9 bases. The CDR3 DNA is TGCAGTGCGGGGGGACAGGGAGCGCCCCAGCATTTT. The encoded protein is CSAGGQGAPQHF.